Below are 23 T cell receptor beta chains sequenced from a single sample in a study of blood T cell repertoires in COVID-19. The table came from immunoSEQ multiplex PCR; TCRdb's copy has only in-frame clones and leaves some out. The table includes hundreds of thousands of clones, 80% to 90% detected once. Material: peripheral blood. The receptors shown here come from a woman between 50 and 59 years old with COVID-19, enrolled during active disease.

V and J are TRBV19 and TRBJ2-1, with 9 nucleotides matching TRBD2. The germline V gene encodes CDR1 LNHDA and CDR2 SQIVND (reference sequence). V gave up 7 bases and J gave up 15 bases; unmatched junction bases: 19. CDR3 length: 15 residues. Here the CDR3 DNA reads TGTGCCAGTACCCCATCAAGGGGAGTAGCGGGAGCAGCGTTCTTC. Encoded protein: CASTPSRGVAGAAFF.

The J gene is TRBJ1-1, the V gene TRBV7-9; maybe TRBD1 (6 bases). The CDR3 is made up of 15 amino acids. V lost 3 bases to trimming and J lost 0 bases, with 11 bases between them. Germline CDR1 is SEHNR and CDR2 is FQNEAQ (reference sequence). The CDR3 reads CASSFSDRMNTEAFF. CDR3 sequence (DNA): TGTGCCAGCAGCTTCTCAGACAGGATGAACACTGAAGCTTTCTTT.

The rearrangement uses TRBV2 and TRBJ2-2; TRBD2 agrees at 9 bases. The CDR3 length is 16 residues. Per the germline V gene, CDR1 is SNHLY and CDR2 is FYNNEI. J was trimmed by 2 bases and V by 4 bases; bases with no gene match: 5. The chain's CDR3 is CASSGLSGSNTGELFF. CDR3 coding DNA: TGTGCCAGCAGTGGGCTTAGCGGGAGTAACACCGGGGAGCTGTTTTTT.

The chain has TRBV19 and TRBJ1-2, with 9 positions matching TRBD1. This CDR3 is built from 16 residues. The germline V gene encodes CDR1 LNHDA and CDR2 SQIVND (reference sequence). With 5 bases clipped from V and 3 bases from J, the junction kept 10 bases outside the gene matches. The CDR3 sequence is CASSAPRDRDYYGYTF. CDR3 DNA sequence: TGTGCCAGTAGTGCACCCCGGGACAGGGATTACTATGGCTACACCTTC.

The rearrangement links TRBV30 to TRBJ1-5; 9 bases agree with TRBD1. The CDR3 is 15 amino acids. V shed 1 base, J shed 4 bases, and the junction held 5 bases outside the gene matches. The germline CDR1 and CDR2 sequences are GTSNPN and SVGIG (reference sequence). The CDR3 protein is CAWSALTGGNQPQHF. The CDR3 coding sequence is TGTGCCTGGAGTGCCTTGACAGGGGGTAATCAGCCCCAGCATTTT.

CDR3 DNA: TGCGCCAGCAGCCCCGGGACAGGGAGGCGCGCTGAAGCTTTCTTT. Amino acid sequence: CASSPGTGRRAEAFF. The J gene is TRBJ1-1, the V gene TRBV5-1; 9 positions match TRBD1. Trimming at V came to 4 bases and at J to 6 bases, leaving 10 bases not matched to a gene. The CDR3 has 15 residues. Germline V gene sequence: CDR1 SGHRS, CDR2 YFSETQ.

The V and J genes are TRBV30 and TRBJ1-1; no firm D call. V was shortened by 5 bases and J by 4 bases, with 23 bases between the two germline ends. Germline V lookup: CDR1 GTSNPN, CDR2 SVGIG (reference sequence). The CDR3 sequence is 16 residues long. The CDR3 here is CAWGSGFGIRLTEAFF. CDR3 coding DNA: TGTGCCTGGGGATCTGGTTTCGGGATTAGGCTCACTGAAGCTTTCTTT.

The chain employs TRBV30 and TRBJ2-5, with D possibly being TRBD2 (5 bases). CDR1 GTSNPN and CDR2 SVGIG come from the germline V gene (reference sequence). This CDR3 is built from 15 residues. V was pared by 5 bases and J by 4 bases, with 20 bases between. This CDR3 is CAWGPPGTSRETQYF. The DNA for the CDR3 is TGTGCCTGGGGCCCCCCGGGAACTTCTCGAGAGACCCAGTACTTC.

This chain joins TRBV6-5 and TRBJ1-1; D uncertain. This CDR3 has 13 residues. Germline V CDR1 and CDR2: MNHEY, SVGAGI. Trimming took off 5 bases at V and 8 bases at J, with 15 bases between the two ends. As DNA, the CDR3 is TGTGCCAGCAGTCCTGTAGGCCGGGGAGAAGCTTTCTTT. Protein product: CASSPVGRGEAFF.

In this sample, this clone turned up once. The CDR3 loop reads CASRLTGGKNIQYF. DNA for the CDR3: TGTGCCAGTAGGTTGACAGGGGGCAAAAACATTCAGTACTTC. The chain is built from TRBV19 and TRBJ2-4; 9 nucleotides agree with TRBD1. Germline CDR1 reads LNHDA; CDR2 reads SQIVND (reference sequence). V trimming: 6 bases; J trimming: 3 bases; junction bases outside the gene matches: 3. The CDR3 extends over 14 amino acids.

CDR3 protein: CASSSQGRYTGELFF. DNA for the CDR3: TGTGCCAGTAGTTCCCAGGGTCGGTACACCGGGGAGCTGTTTTTT. V usage is TRBV19 and J usage is TRBJ2-2; perhaps TRBD1 as D (5 bases). Trimming removed 5 bases from V and 3 bases from J, with 13 bases in between. The germline V gene encodes CDR1 LNHDA and CDR2 SQIVND (reference sequence). The CDR3 covers 15 residues.

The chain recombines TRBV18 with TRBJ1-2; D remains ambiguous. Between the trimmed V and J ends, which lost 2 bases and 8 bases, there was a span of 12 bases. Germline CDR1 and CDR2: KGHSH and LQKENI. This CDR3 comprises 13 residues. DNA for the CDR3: TGTGCCAGCTCACCATTCTCAGGCTTAGGCTACACCTTC. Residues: CASSPFSGLGYTF.

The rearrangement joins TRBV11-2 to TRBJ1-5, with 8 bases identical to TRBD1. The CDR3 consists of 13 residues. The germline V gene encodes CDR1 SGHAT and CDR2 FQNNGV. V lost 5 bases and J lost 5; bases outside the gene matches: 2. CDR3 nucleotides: TGTGCCAGCAGCGCGGGACAGGATCAGCCCCAGCATTTT. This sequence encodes CASSAGQDQPQHF.

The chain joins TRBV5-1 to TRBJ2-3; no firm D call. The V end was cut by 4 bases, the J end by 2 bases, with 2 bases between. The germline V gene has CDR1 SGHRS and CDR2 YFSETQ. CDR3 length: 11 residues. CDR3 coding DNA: TGCGCCAGCAGCCACACAGATACGCAGTATTTT. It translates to CASSHTDTQYF.

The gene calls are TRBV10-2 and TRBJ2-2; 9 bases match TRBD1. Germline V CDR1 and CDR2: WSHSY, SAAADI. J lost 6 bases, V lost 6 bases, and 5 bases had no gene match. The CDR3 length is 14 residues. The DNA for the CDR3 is TGCGCCAGCAGAGGACAGGGGTCCCCCGGGGAGCTGTTTTTT. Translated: CASRGQGSPGELFF.

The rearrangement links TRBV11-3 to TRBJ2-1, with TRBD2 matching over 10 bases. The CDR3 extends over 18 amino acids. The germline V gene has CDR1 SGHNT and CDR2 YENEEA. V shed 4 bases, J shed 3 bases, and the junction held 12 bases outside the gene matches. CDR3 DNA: TGTGCCAGCAGCTCAAGGGGAGCGGGAGGGCTCCGCTACAATGAGCAGTTCTTC. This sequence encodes CASSSRGAGGLRYNEQFF.

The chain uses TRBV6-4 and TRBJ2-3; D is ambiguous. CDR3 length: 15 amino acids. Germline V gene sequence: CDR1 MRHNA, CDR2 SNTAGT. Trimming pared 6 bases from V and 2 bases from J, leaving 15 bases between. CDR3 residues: CASSARGVSTDTQYF. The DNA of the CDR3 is TGTGCCAGCAGCGCCCGTGGAGTTTCCACAGATACGCAGTATTTT.

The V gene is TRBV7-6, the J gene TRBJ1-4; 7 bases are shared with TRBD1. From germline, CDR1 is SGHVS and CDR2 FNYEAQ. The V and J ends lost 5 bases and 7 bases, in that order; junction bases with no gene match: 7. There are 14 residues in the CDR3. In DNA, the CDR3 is TGTGCCAGCAGCGGCAGGACAGGAGGTGAAAAACTGTTTTTT. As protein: CASSGRTGGEKLFF.

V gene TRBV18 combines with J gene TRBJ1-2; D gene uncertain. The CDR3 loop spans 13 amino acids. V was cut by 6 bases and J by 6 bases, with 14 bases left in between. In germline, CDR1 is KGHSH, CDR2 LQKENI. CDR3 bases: TGTGCCAGCTCCGAAGGACGGGAAAATGGCTACACCTTC. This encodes CASSEGRENGYTF.

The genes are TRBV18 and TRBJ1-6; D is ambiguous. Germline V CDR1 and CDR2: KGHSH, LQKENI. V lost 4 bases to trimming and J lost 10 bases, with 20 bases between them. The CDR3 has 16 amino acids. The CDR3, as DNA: TGTGCCAGCTCACTGTCCCGGCCCATCGCGGGGTCACCCCTCCACTTT. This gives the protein CASSLSRPIAGSPLHF.

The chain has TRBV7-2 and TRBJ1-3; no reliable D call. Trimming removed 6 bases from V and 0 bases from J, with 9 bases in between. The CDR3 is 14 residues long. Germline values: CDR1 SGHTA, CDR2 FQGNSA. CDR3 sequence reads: CASSHVSSGNTIYF. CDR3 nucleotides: TGTGCCAGCAGTCACGTTAGCTCTGGAAACACCATATATTTT.

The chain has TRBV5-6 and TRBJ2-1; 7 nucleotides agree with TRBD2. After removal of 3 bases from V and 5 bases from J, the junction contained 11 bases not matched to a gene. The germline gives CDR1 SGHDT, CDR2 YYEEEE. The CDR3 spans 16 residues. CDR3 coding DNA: TGTGCCAGCAGCTCATGGGGACTATCGGGACACAATGAGCAGTTCTTC. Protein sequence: CASSSWGLSGHNEQFF.

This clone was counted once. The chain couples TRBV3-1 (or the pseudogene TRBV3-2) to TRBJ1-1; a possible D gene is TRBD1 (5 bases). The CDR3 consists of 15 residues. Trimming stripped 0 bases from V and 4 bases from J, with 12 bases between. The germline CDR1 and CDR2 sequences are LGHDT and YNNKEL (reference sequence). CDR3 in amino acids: CASSQDLGAGTEAFF. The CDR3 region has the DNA TGTGCCAGCAGCCAAGATCTAGGGGCTGGCACTGAAGCTTTCTTT.